The clone carrying this T cell receptor beta chain was observed many times. V lost 6 bases, J lost 0 bases, and 11 bases stayed unmatched. Germline V CDR1 and CDR2: DFQATT, SNEGSKA (reference sequence). CDR3 length: 16 amino acids. From RNA transcripts, TCR beta CDR3 regions were amplified. HTBI primers drove first-round RT-PCR of the TCR CDR3. TCRdb recomputed calls from the multiplex PCR reads with MiXCR, one row per CDR3 protein. Among more than 250,000 distinct CDR3 sequences listed, approximately 16% were seen once. These data originate in a study of T cells in Graves' hyperthyroidism and ophthalmopathy. It was uncontrolled infection, other autoimmune disease, pregnancy or lactation that excluded patients. The authors took PBMCs from over 8.5 ml fresh peripheral blood.

The J gene is TRBJ2-1, the V gene TRBV20-1; 7 nucleotides agree with TRBD2. The source material was blood. The TCR comes from a woman in her forties or fifties with Graves' hyperthyroidism that later progressed to Graves' ophthalmopathy. In nucleotides, the CDR3 is TGCAGTGCCCGCATTTCTAGCGGTCGCTCCTACAATGAGCAGTTCTTC. This codes for CSARISSGRSYNEQFF.